These T cell receptor beta chains were read from a single sample in a study of blood T cell repertoires in COVID-19. Profiled with immunoSEQ multiplex PCR; TCRdb holds only in-frame clones, not every one. Altogether approximately 14,000 clones are present, around nine tenths being singletons, with the ten largest covering about 30%. Specimen: peripheral blood. The receptor source for this set is a human donor in a cohort sampled during active COVID-19. CDR3s leave out the opening cysteine and the closing phenylalanine or tryptophan. A D gene is named only where the DNA matches it firmly.

D: TRBD1
V: TRBV7-3
length: 14
CDR3: ASSPETGGSADTQY

D: NA
V: TRBV12-3/TRBV12-4
length: 9
CDR3: ASSPLGDQF

D: NA
V: TRBV27
length: 13
CDR3: ASSLGGLVNTEAF

D: NA
V: TRBV7-9
length: 14
CDR3: ASSLSPGYLNTEAF

D: NA
V: TRBV5-5
length: 13
CDR3: ASSLGPGINTEAF

D: NA
V: TRBV19
length: 11
CDR3: ASPSYTLNEQF

D: NA
V: TRBV3-1/TRBV3-2
length: 14
CDR3: ASSQTGGASTDTQY

D: NA
V: TRBV7-9
length: 12
CDR3: ASSLEGANTEAF

D: TRBD1
V: TRBV28
length: 12
CDR3: ASRGTGEANVLT

D: NA
V: TRBV15
length: 13
CDR3: ATSGSRATNEKLF

D: TRBD1
V: TRBV19
length: 15
CDR3: ASSIGTGPQLGTEAF

D: NA
V: TRBV6-2/TRBV6-3
length: 12
CDR3: ASSYRVRLETQY

D: NA
V: TRBV6-5
length: 13
CDR3: ASSLYSGLNQPQH

D: TRBD2
V: TRBV10-3
length: 14
CDR3: AISALAGGHTDTQY

D: NA
V: TRBV24-1
length: 12
CDR3: ATNSHSTGYEQY

D: NA
V: TRBV29-1
length: 10
CDR3: SVDQGGDGYT

D: NA
V: TRBV7-9
length: 10
CDR3: ASRQGQYEQY

D: NA
V: TRBV5-6
length: 17
CDR3: ASSLGDGAREDMNTEAF

D: TRBD2
V: TRBV2
length: 13
CDR3: ASRMGLAGGNEQF

D: TRBD2
V: TRBV4-2
length: 12
CDR3: ASSQGVLAGVRF

D: TRBD2
V: TRBV5-1
length: 16
CDR3: ASSLEGLAGVRYNEQF

D: NA
V: TRBV5-6
length: 12
CDR3: ASSPIQRVHGYT

D: NA
V: TRBV7-9
length: 11
CDR3: ASSRNGGEKLF

D: TRBD1
V: TRBV28
length: 12
CDR3: ASSFVTGGYEQY

D: NA
V: TRBV7-2
length: 13
CDR3: ASSLGGGGVETQY

D: NA
V: TRBV18
length: 9
CDR3: ASSSYDEQF

D: TRBD1
V: TRBV5-4
length: 13
CDR3: ASSLGGQIHTEAF

D: TRBD2
V: TRBV10-3
length: 14
CDR3: AISFRLAGTSYEQY

D: NA
V: TRBV30
length: 12
CDR3: AWSVMGRNTEAF

D: NA
V: TRBV5-3
length: 13
CDR3: ARSLGGPQDTEAF

D: TRBD1
V: TRBV15
length: 14
CDR3: ATSTRDRGTNSPLH

D: TRBD1
V: TRBV9
length: 13
CDR3: ASSVGTGNTGELF

D: TRBD1
V: TRBV30
length: 13
CDR3: AWSGRGQGNQPQH

D: TRBD1
V: TRBV7-9
length: 12
CDR3: ASRVNVGQGKLF

D: TRBD1
V: TRBV2
length: 13
CDR3: ASSVSGQGNYGYT

D: TRBD1
V: TRBV9
length: 14
CDR3: ASSAPGTANTGELF

D: NA
V: TRBV5-6
length: 14
CDR3: ASSLLYGDGNQPQH

D: NA
V: TRBV27
length: 12
CDR3: ASRYTGSGNTIY

D: NA
V: TRBV19
length: 12
CDR3: ASSPTVTYNEQF

D: NA
V: TRBV7-6
length: 14
CDR3: ASSPIRVLSYNEQF

D: NA
V: TRBV4-3
length: 15
CDR3: ASSHGPRDDRTGELF

D: NA
V: TRBV6-4
length: 17
CDR3: ASSDPRLRRNRTRETQY

D: TRBD1
V: TRBV9
length: 12
CDR3: ASSPTGKNEKLF

D: NA
V: TRBV18
length: 12
CDR3: ASSPQMESGELF

D: NA
V: TRBV6-7
length: 13
CDR3: ASGDRDNLKNIQY

D: NA
V: TRBV28
length: 14
CDR3: ASSLNGGARTGELF

D: TRBD1
V: TRBV7-9
length: 11
CDR3: ASSSDRDFGYT

D: NA
V: TRBV19
length: 13
CDR3: ASSLTALAVSEQY

D: NA
V: TRBV5-1
length: 13
CDR3: ASSLGTQLNTEAF

D: NA
V: TRBV19
length: 15
CDR3: ASSSRTAAPGANVLT

D: TRBD1
V: TRBV4-1
length: 12
CDR3: ASSQGQGAYEQY

D: TRBD1
V: TRBV29-1
length: 12
CDR3: SVPLQGAVYEQY

D: TRBD2
V: TRBV11-2
length: 14
CDR3: ASSARDGGASETQY

D: NA
V: TRBV2
length: 11
CDR3: AIPTVSSGGPY

D: NA
V: TRBV5-6
length: 11
CDR3: ASSPNRGARYT

D: TRBD1
V: TRBV6-5
length: 12
CDR3: ASSRDRVTDTQY

D: NA
V: TRBV12-3/TRBV12-4
length: 10
CDR3: ASQAQVAGYT

D: NA
V: TRBV20-1
length: 9
CDR3: SAPSGNEQF

D: NA
V: TRBV12-1
length: 15
CDR3: ASSSRRGTAFTGELF

D: TRBD1
V: TRBV5-1
length: 13
CDR3: ASSPNTGGNSPLH